This is a list of T cell receptor beta chains from one sample in a study of regulatory T cells in long-lasting Graves disease. In TCRdb, the multiplex PCR reads were re-called with MiXCR into one record per CDR3 protein. The repertoire holds a few hundred thousand distinct CDR3 sequences, over 15% seen once, with around 27% in the top ten. Separately, the same data were catalogued under a study of T cells in Graves' hyperthyroidism and ophthalmopathy.

The sample here was peripheral blood mononuclear cells (PBMCs), taken at new diagnosis, from a patient treated with antithyroid drugs. The receptors derive from a man in his forties with Graves disease. CDR3s include the opening cysteine and the closing phenylalanine or tryptophan. A D gene is named only where the DNA matches it firmly. Clone size is shown for a subset of rows, as once, few, many or a class of expanded clone.

clone size	J gene	V gene	D gene	CDR3 length	CDR3 DNA	CDR3 protein
NA	TRBJ1-2	TRBV30	NA	13	TGTGCCCGGAGTCGTCGGGAATCCTATGGCTACACCTTC	CARSRRESYGYTF
NA	TRBJ2-3	TRBV7-2	TRBD2	15	TGTGCCAGCAGCCACACGTGGGGGGGAGCAGATACGCAGTATTTT	CASSHTWGGADTQYF
NA	TRBJ2-1	TRBV6-1	TRBD1	16	TGTGCCAGCAGCCTACCGGGACAGGGGGGCTACAATGAGCAGTTCTTC	CASSLPGQGGYNEQFF
few	TRBJ2-7	TRBV27	NA	15	TGTGCCAGCAGTCCCCGTACAGGCCTCTCCTACGAGCAGTACTTC	CASSPRTGLSYEQYF
many	TRBJ1-5	TRBV28	NA	12	TGTGCCAGCAGTCCTTATCGGCAGCCCCAGCATTTT	CASSPYRQPQHF
many	TRBJ1-6	TRBV28	NA	16	TGTGCCAGCAGCTCTGGTGGGGGGGCACGCGGTTCACCCCTCCACTTT	CASSSGGGARGSPLHF
many	TRBJ2-1	TRBV2	TRBD1	14	TGTGCCAGCAGGAGGGACAGGGGTGACAATGAGCAGTTCTTC	CASRRDRGDNEQFF
many	TRBJ2-7	TRBV18	NA	16	TGTGCCAGCTCACCCCCAAACCGGGACATTGACCACGAGCAGTACTTC	CASSPPNRDIDHEQYF
few	TRBJ2-1	TRBV4-3	NA	13	TGCGCCAGCAGCCAAGATAAGTTACTTGAGCAGTTCTTC	CASSQDKLLEQFF
few	TRBJ2-3	TRBV13	NA	13	TGTGCCAGCAGCTTAGATCCTACAGATACGCAGTATTTT	CASSLDPTDTQYF
few	TRBJ2-1	TRBV7-9	NA	15	TGTGCCAGCAGCTTGGGGGGGGCGCTTCGAAATGAGCAGTTCTTC	CASSLGGALRNEQFF
NA	TRBJ2-1	TRBV7-2	NA	15	TGTGCCAGCAGCTCCCTAACGGGGCCCTACAATGAGCAGTTCTTC	CASSSLTGPYNEQFF
many	TRBJ2-7	TRBV20-1	TRBD1	14	TGCAGTGCTCGCCCTAGGACAGGGGGTTACGAGCAGTACTTC	CSARPRTGGYEQYF
NA	TRBJ2-1	TRBV11-2	TRBD2	16	TGTGCCAGCAGCCCGTTTCTAGCGGGGGGGTTCAATGAGCAGTTCTTC	CASSPFLAGGFNEQFF
few	TRBJ2-2	TRBV5-1	NA	14	TGCGCCAGCAGTATGTCCCAAGGGGCCGGGGAGCTGTTTTTT	CASSMSQGAGELFF
many	TRBJ2-7	TRBV4-2	NA	13	TGTGCCAGCAGCCAGGGGATTACCTACGAGCAGTACTTC	CASSQGITYEQYF
NA	TRBJ1-5	TRBV24-1	NA	16	TGTGCCACCAGTGATCCTCGGGGAGATAGCAATCAGCCCCAGCATTTT	CATSDPRGDSNQPQHF
many	TRBJ1-1	TRBV6-5	NA	13	TGTGCCAGCAGTTATCAGCGAATTACTGAAGCTTTCTTT	CASSYQRITEAFF
few	TRBJ2-4	TRBV11-3	TRBD1	13	TGTGCCAGCAGCTTCGACAGGGGAAACATTCAGTACTTC	CASSFDRGNIQYF
few	TRBJ2-5	TRBV7-2	NA	14	TGTGCCAGCAGCTCTTATGGGACGAAAGAGACCCAGTACTTC	CASSSYGTKETQYF
many	TRBJ2-3	TRBV6-5	NA	13	TGTGCCAGCAGTTCCCCAAACGCGGATACGCAGTATTTT	CASSSPNADTQYF
many	TRBJ1-6	TRBV20-1	NA	14	TGCAGTGCTAGGGCCCGAACAGGGAATTCACCCCTCCACTTT	CSARARTGNSPLHF
NA	TRBJ2-1	TRBV14	NA	12	TGTGCCAGCAGCCAAGATCGTGTTATGCAGTTCTTC	CASSQDRVMQFF
NA	TRBJ1-1	TRBV4-2	NA	16	TGTGCCAGCAGCCAAGAATGGGGCAGGGTAGGAGTTGAAGCTTTCTTT	CASSQEWGRVGVEAFF
many	TRBJ2-1	TRBV6-2/TRBV6-3	TRBD2	19	TGTGCCAGCAGTTCCCTGGGGCGTAGCGGGGGGCCGTCCGCCCATGAGCAGTTCTTC	CASSSLGRSGGPSAHEQFF
many	TRBJ2-7	TRBV28	NA	16	TGTGCCAGCAACTCGCCCCGGACAGCCATGGGCTACGAGCAGTACTTC	CASNSPRTAMGYEQYF
many	TRBJ2-3	TRBV27	TRBD1	16	TGTGCCAGCAGTCCCCGGACAGGGATTCTCACAGATACGCAGTATTTT	CASSPRTGILTDTQYF
many	TRBJ1-6	TRBV20-1	TRBD1	14	TGCAGTGCTAGATCAGGGGGCTATAATTCACCCCTCCACTTT	CSARSGGYNSPLHF
NA	TRBJ1-5	TRBV7-9	NA	14	TGTGCCAGCAGCTTAGTGCAGGGTTTTCAGCCCCAGCATTTT	CASSLVQGFQPQHF
NA	TRBJ2-4	TRBV6-2/TRBV6-3	NA	17	TGTGCCAGCAGACGTCCCACCGGGATTCTAGCCAAAAACATTCAGTACTTC	CASRRPTGILAKNIQYF
NA	TRBJ2-4	TRBV5-1	NA	14	TGCGCCAGCAGCCTGGGGATAGCCAAAAACATTCAGTACTTC	CASSLGIAKNIQYF
NA	TRBJ1-1	TRBV20-1	NA	12	TGCAGTGCTACCGGGAAACAAAATAGAGCTTTCTTT	CSATGKQNRAFF
few	TRBJ2-5	TRBV2	NA	12	TGTGCCAGCAGGCAGGGGATGGTGACCCAGTACTTC	CASRQGMVTQYF
many	TRBJ2-3	TRBV7-9	TRBD2	16	TGTGCCAGCAGCTCATACCTAGCGGGGCGCACAGATACGCAGTATTTT	CASSSYLAGRTDTQYF
many	TRBJ2-5	TRBV3-1	TRBD2	17	TGTGCCAGCAGCCAGGGTGTAACTAGCGGGGGGAGAGAGACCCAGTACTTC	CASSQGVTSGGRETQYF
NA	TRBJ2-3	TRBV4-1	NA	15	TGCGCCAGCAGCCAACAGGGGTGGGCCGGAGGTACGCAGTATTTT	CASSQQGWAGGTQYF
NA	TRBJ2-3	TRBV6-1	TRBD2	16	TGTGCCAGCAGCCCTCTCTGGCGGGGGGGCACAGATACGCAGTATTTT	CASSPLWRGGTDTQYF
many	TRBJ2-3	TRBV18	NA	14	TGTGCCAGCTCACCCGGGGGAAGCACAGATACGCAGTATTTT	CASSPGGSTDTQYF
many	TRBJ1-5	TRBV6-1	NA	15	TGTGCCAGCCTCGATTGGGGGGCTAGCAATCAGCCCCAGCATTTT	CASLDWGASNQPQHF
many	TRBJ1-1	TRBV7-9	NA	13	TGTGCCAGCAGCTTAGCGGAGGGGGTTGAAGCTTTCTTT	CASSLAEGVEAFF
few	TRBJ2-3	TRBV6-1	TRBD2	16	TGTGCCAGCAGTACACAGCGGGGGGGCCGGACAGATACGCAGTATTTT	CASSTQRGGRTDTQYF
many	TRBJ1-6	TRBV11-2	NA	14	TGTGCCAGCAGCTGGGGCGGGAATGATTCACCCCTCCACTTT	CASSWGGNDSPLHF
many	TRBJ2-5	TRBV7-9	TRBD1	14	TGTGCCAGCAGCGGACAGGGGGCCCGGGAGACCCAGTACTTC	CASSGQGARETQYF
many	TRBJ2-7	TRBV18	NA	14	TGTGCCAGCTCACGGGGAACAGCCTCCTACGAGCAGTACTTC	CASSRGTASYEQYF
NA	TRBJ1-5	TRBV19	NA	13	TGTGCCAGTCGGGGGCAGCTCAATCAGCCCCAGCATTTT	CASRGQLNQPQHF
many	TRBJ1-1	TRBV28	NA	12	TGTGCCAGCGGGCCGGTGGACACTGAAGCTTTCTTT	CASGPVDTEAFF
many	TRBJ2-7	TRBV20-1	NA	14	TGCAGTGCTAGGGGGTCCTACCCTCTTTACGAGCAGTACTTC	CSARGSYPLYEQYF
NA	TRBJ2-7	TRBV20-1	NA	15	TGCAGTGCTAGAGATCAGCCCATAGGGACCTACGAGCAGTACTTC	CSARDQPIGTYEQYF
NA	TRBJ2-1	TRBV28	TRBD2	15	TGTGCCAGCAGTTTCCCTAGCGGGAGGGTCGATGAGCAGTTCTTC	CASSFPSGRVDEQFF
few	TRBJ2-1	TRBV11-3	NA	18	TGTGCCAGCAGCCAAGCCCTGGCTGGACTCCGTACCTACAATGAGCAGTTCTTC	CASSQALAGLRTYNEQFF
many	TRBJ2-2	TRBV28	NA	14	TGTGCCAGCATTGCATCGGACGGCACCGGGGAGCTGTTTTTT	CASIASDGTGELFF
NA	TRBJ1-3	TRBV20-1	NA	14	TGCAGTGCTAGAGATAGAACAGCTGGAAACACCATATATTTT	CSARDRTAGNTIYF
few	TRBJ1-2	TRBV20-1	NA	13	TGCAGTGCTAGAAAGGCCCTGGGGGACGGCTACACCTTC	CSARKALGDGYTF
many	TRBJ2-3	TRBV9	NA	14	TGTGCCAGCAGCGTCAGCGGTTACACAGATACGCAGTATTTT	CASSVSGYTDTQYF
many	TRBJ2-7	TRBV7-2	NA	13	TGTGCCAGCAGACCGCAAAATGAGTACGAGCAGTACTTC	CASRPQNEYEQYF